Sequencing of this T cell receptor (beta chain) was carried out in a study of graft-versus-host responses after intestinal transplantation (dated by TCRdb to the early 2020s). Regarding the study in general: Multivisceral, liver-intestinal, or isolated intestinal transplants were received by the recipients. Anti-thymocyte globulin induction was given to all recipients, followed by maintenance tacrolimus and steroids for roughly 3 years. After intestinal transplantation, graft-versus-host and host-versus-graft alloreactive T cell clones in the graft, circulation and bone marrow were tracked using bulk TCR-beta CDR3 sequencing. Alloreactive clones were identified by sequencing pre-transplant mixed lymphocyte reaction products and comparing them with unstimulated pre-transplant donor and recipient T cells. The cohort enrolled about two dozen intestinal transplant recipients, one of whom was a retransplant, and a few patients without pretransplant specimens were excluded. A peak of at least 4% donor T cells among recipient peripheral blood mononuclear cells was the definition used for donor T cell macrochimerism. Rather than going through the commercial service, samples from a few later patients were sequenced in-house on an Illumina MiSeq and processed with MiXCR.

Notes on this clone: What antigen it recognizes has not been identified. The input lacks base qualities; no much larger clone sits a single base away.

Libraries were constructed by the immunoSEQ multiplex PCR assay. In most patients, genomic DNA was isolated using the Qiagen DNeasy Blood and Tissue Kit and sent frozen to Adaptive Biotechnologies for TCR sequencing. For most patients, high-throughput TCR-beta CDR3 sequencing of genomic DNA was performed by Adaptive Biotechnologies. Under the source paper's analysis protocol: TCR sequencing data were retrieved from Adaptive's ImmunoSEQ software for more than 15 patients, whereas a few other patients were processed with MiXCR and VDJtools. To correct CD4 versus CD8 sorting errors, any sequence found in both subsets at a frequency ratio below 5:1 was removed. CDR3 nucleotide sequences shared between donor and recipient were removed because the origin of such sequences could not be assigned. To be classed as alloreactive, a clone needed at least 2-fold expansion over unstimulated cells and a minimum CFSE-low frequency of 0.002% (template counts) or 0.001% (read counts). Clones were considered mappable if detected in sequenced pre-transplant spleen, lymph node, or MLR CFSE-low populations of the donor or recipient. Cumulative frequency of alloreactive clones was calculated as a percentage of all sequences weighted by copy number. TCRdb stores this immuneACCESS table with in-frame sequences only. Part of the clones is absent; in the studies checked, under half of the shortfall reflects unresolved V genes, and no reason is known for the rest. That table is the source of V, J and clone size, and D and trimming were worked out from the DNA. This sample gives roughly 73,000 clones in total; about nine tenths of them show up just once. The ten largest clones add up to less than 9.5% of the sample.

The sample's time point label, decoded: cells obtained before transplantation from donor or recipient. CD3+CD4+ and CD3+CD8+ populations were FACS-sorted from unstimulated pre-transplant donor and recipient cells taken from spleen or lymph nodes. The CDR3 runs 11 amino acids, cysteine and phenylalanine included. Kept here is only the CDR3 DNA, which spans 33 bases and is read in frame from base 1. Based on the germline V gene, the CDR1 and CDR2 sequences are SNHLY and FYNNEI. V is shortened by 8 bases, J by 6 bases, and the region joining them spans 8 bases. Summary of the overall study and its limitations: The relatively low number and heterogeneity of intestinal transplant patients limited the conclusions. GvH clones turned up in recipient bone marrow, with some appearing earlier in ileal mucosa or blood, a pattern consistent with an intestinal mucosal origin. In patients with donor T cell macrochimerism, the allografts had high GvH to HvG T cell clonal ratios. Early after transplant, declines in HvG clones were associated with peak levels of circulating GvH clones.

Material: unstimulated CD8+ T cells sorted from spleen or lymph node cells, obtained before transplant. This TCR derives from a human donor who was the organ donor for an intestinal transplant. The chain uses TRBV2 and TRBJ1-3; the D segment cannot be called with confidence. The DNA sequence follows: TGTGCCAGCGGTCAGATAAACACCATATATTTT. It specifies CASGQINTIYF.